This TCR beta chain was recovered during a study of T cells in Graves' hyperthyroidism and ophthalmopathy. Exclusion followed for patients with uncontrolled infection, other autoimmune disease, pregnancy or lactation. Based on clinical symptoms, serum thyroxine and TRAb, thyroid ultrasound and orbital computed tomography, diagnoses were reached. Germline V gene data show CDR1 as GTSNPN and CDR2 as SVGIG (reference sequence). V lost 4 bases to trimming and J lost 5 bases; unmatched junction nucleotides: 8. The CDR3 has 14 amino acids. Regarding this clonotype: Its antigen remains unidentified.

The study, taken as a whole, reports: Blood shared most expanded thyroid clonotypes above 0.001.

RNA transcripts were the template for amplifying TCR beta CDR3 regions. TCR CDR3 underwent first-round RT-PCR with the HTBI primer set. TCRdb re-called the multiplex PCR reads with MiXCR, one entry per CDR3 protein. The table shows roughly 500,000 distinct CDR3 sequences, with around 50% occurring only once. The chain has TRBV30 and TRBJ1-3, with TRBD1 matching 7 bases. The TCR sequence derives from an adult woman with Graves' disease, either hyperthyroidism or ophthalmopathy (not recorded which). Sequenced material: peripheral blood or thyroid tissue (not recorded which). In DNA form, the CDR3 reads TGTGCCTGGATGCACAAGACAGGGAGAAACACCATATATTTT. Protein sequence: CAWMHKTGRNTIYF. The full variable domain, completed using reference TRBV30 and TRBJ1-3, is SQTIHQWPATLVQPVGSPLSLECTVEGTSNPNLYWYRQAAGRGLQLLFYSVGIGQISSEVPQNLSASRPQDRQFILSSKKLLLSDSGFYLCAWMHKTGRNTIYFGEGSWLTVV.